One TCR beta chain is described in this entry. Germline assignment: CDR1 LNHDA and CDR2 SQIVND (reference sequence). The CDR3 totals 15 residues. Deletions cut 6 bases from V and 0 bases from J, with 13 bases between. How the authors handled the data: Estimation of nucleated cell counts relied on the amplification of reference gene primers. The assay was immunoSEQ multiplex PCR, and TCRdb's table has in-frame clones only and misses some. That table gives V, J and clone size, and the DNA gave D and trimming. The sample lists approximately 330,000 clones; 80% to 90% were seen once. Seattle participants joined during active infection and were tracked over time. This record belongs to a study of blood T cell repertoires in COVID-19. Overall study context: Both acute and convalescent COVID-19 samples were obtained from the United States, Italy and Spain. T cells, B-cell-depleted T cells, or PBMCs provided the cDNA or gDNA that served as material.

V gene TRBV19 combines with J gene TRBJ2-3; D might be TRBD2 (5 bases). The clonotype originates from a young man with COVID-19, enrolled during active disease. The sequenced material came from peripheral blood. CDR3 in DNA: TGTGCCAGTAGCGCGACGGACTTCAGCACAGATACGCAGTATTTT. This sequence encodes CASSATDFSTDTQYF.